The clone carrying this T cell receptor beta chain was detected once. The CDR3 consists of 13 residues. Germline V gives CDR1 SEHNR, CDR2 FQNEAQ (reference sequence). Trimming stripped 4 bases from V and 1 base from J, with 7 bases between. The PCR made use of 60 Vbeta and 13 Jbeta primers. Clones were read by immunoSEQ multiplex PCR, and TCRdb kept only the in-frame ones, dropping some. The sample holds about 94,000 clones, 65% to 75% seen once. The sample comes from a study of cytomegalovirus exposure and HLA in healthy donors. These donors counted as nominally healthy when sampled, but unrecorded immune exposures were likely.

Sequencing was done on a sample of PBMCs. The chain is built from TRBV7-9 and TRBJ1-1, with a weak D call TRBD1 (5 bases). This clonotype was obtained from a young man in good health and CMV-seropositive. CDR3 nucleotide sequence: TGTGCCAGCAGCTCTAGGGGGAACACTGAAGCTTTCTTT. Its translation is CASSSRGNTEAFF.